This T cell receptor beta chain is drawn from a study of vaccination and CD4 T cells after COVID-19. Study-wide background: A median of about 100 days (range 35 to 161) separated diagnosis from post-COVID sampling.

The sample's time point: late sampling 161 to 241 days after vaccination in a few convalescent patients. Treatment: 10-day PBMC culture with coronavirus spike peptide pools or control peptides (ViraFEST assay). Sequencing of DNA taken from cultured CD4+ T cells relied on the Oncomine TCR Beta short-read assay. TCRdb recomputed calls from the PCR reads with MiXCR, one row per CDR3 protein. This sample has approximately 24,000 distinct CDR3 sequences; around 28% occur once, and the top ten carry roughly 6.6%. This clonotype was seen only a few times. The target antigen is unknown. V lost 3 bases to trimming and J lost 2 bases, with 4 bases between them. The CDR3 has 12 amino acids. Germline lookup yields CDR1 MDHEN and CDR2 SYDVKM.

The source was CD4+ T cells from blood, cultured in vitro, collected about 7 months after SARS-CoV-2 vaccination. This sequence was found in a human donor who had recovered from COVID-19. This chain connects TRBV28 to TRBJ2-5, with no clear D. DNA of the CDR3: TGTGCCAGCAGTTTCACGCAAGAGACCCAGTACTTC. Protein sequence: CASSFTQETQYF.